The next 16 T cell receptor beta chains were all read from a single sample in a study of blood T cell repertoires in COVID-19. Profiled with immunoSEQ multiplex PCR; TCRdb holds only in-frame clones, not every one. This sample has some 400,000 clones, with approximately 90% found just once. The sequenced material came from PBMCs or T cells enriched from blood (not recorded which). These receptors originate from a woman aged 40 to 50 who had been exposed to COVID-19.

This chain links TRBV7-3 with TRBJ2-2; the match to TRBD1 covers 7 bases. V trimming: 4 bases; J trimming: 0 bases; junction bases outside the gene matches: 5. Germline assignment: CDR1 SGHTA and CDR2 FQGTGA. CDR3 length: 16 residues. CDR3 residues: CASSWAGTANTGELFF. CDR3 DNA: TGTGCCAGCAGCTGGGCCGGGACAGCGAACACCGGGGAGCTGTTTTTT.

The gene calls are TRBV7-2 and TRBJ1-1; 9 positions agree with TRBD1. After removal of 6 bases from V and 4 bases from J, the junction contained 6 bases not matched to a gene. Germline CDR1 SGHTA, CDR2 FQGNSA. The CDR3 contains 14 residues. The CDR3 here is CASRPDRGGTEAFF. The CDR3 DNA reads TGTGCCAGCAGACCGGACAGGGGCGGCACTGAAGCTTTCTTT.

This clone was observed once. The chain links TRBV9 to TRBJ1-1; D not certain. Germline CDR1 SGDLS, CDR2 YYNGEE. V was clipped by 2 bases and J by 1 base, with 12 bases between them. The CDR3 consists of 15 residues. CDR3 amino acids: CASSVGGTANTEAFF. DNA of the CDR3: TGTGCCAGCAGCGTTGGAGGAACGGCGAACACTGAAGCTTTCTTT.

The CDR3 here is CASSPRQGDYGYTF. The CDR3 region has the DNA TGTGCCAGCAGTCCCCGACAGGGGGATTATGGCTACACCTTC. V gene TRBV27 combines with J gene TRBJ1-2; 9 nucleotides match TRBD1. There are 14 residues in the CDR3. V gave up 5 bases and J gave up 5 bases; unmatched junction bases: 6. In germline, CDR1 is MNHEY, CDR2 SMNVEV (reference sequence).

As DNA, the CDR3 is TGTGCCAGCAGCCCCCGACTAGCGCCGAGGGTCTTGAACACCGGGGAGCTGTTTTTT. Protein sequence: CASSPRLAPRVLNTGELFF. The rearrangement links TRBV9 to TRBJ2-2, with 8 bases lining up with TRBD2. The CDR3 is 19 amino acids. Germline CDR1 reads SGDLS; CDR2 reads YYNGEE. V trimming: 4 bases; J trimming: 1 base; junction bases outside the gene matches: 15.

This rearrangement joins TRBV29-1 to TRBJ2-2; D remains ambiguous. CDR3 size: 15 residues. V dropped 0 bases and J dropped 1 base, with 9 bases sitting between them. In germline, CDR1 is SQVTM, CDR2 ANQGSEA. The CDR3 DNA sequence: TGCAGCGTTGAAGATCAGGTCCGGAACACCGGGGAGCTGTTTTTT. Amino acids: CSVEDQVRNTGELFF.

This chain links TRBV3-1 (or the pseudogene TRBV3-2) with TRBJ2-1, with TRBD2 matching 7 bases. The junction had 9 bases not matched to a gene; V was cut back by 3 bases and J by 7 bases. Looked up from germline, CDR1 is LGHDT and CDR2 is YNNKEL (reference sequence). The CDR3 loop spans 15 amino acids. The DNA of the CDR3 is TGTGCCAGCAGCCAGACCGGACTAGTGAGAAATGAGCAGTTCTTC. It codes for CASSQTGLVRNEQFF.

CDR3 residues: CASSEGQPRGNQPQHF. The CDR3, as DNA: TGTGCCAGCAGTGAAGGGCAACCTAGAGGCAATCAGCCCCAGCATTTT. The chain has TRBV2 and TRBJ1-5; D uncertain. Germline V gene lookup returns CDR1 SNHLY and CDR2 FYNNEI. V was shortened by 1 base and J by 2 bases, with 12 bases between the two germline ends. The CDR3 loop spans 16 amino acids.

This chain joins TRBV29-1 and TRBJ2-2; 8 nucleotides match TRBD1. This CDR3 has 13 amino acids. V shed 7 bases, J shed 7 bases, and the junction held 8 bases outside the gene matches. The germline V gene has CDR1 SQVTM and CDR2 ANQGSEA. CDR3: CSGVDRADGELFF. The CDR3 DNA sequence: TGCAGCGGGGTGGACAGGGCAGACGGGGAGCTGTTTTTT.

This chain joins TRBV6-6 and TRBJ2-3, with D tentatively TRBD2 (6 bases). Trimming left V 6 bases short and J 3 bases short, with 10 bases between. The germline CDR1 and CDR2 sequences are MNHNY and SVGAGI (reference sequence). The CDR3 spans 13 residues. The CDR3 DNA is TGTGCCAGCAGCCCGCGGGGAACAGATACGCAGTATTTT. Translating it yields CASSPRGTDTQYF.

This chain joins TRBV30 and TRBJ2-3; 8 bases map to TRBD1. The germline CDR1 and CDR2 sequences are GTSNPN and SVGIG (reference sequence). Trimming removed 2 bases from V and 1 base from J; junction bases left unmatched: 8. The CDR3 loop spans 16 amino acids. In DNA form, the CDR3 reads TGTGCCTGGAGTCTCTTAGGACAGGGACGCACAGATACGCAGTATTTT. Its protein product is CAWSLLGQGRTDTQYF. The full variable domain, in which reference TRBV30 and TRBJ2-3 provide the parts outside the CDR3, is SQTIHQWPATLVQPVGSPLSLECTVEGTSNPNLYWYRQAAGRGLQLLFYSVGIGQISSEVPQNLSASRPQDRQFILSSKKLLLSDSGFYLCAWSLLGQGRTDTQYFGPGTRLTVL.

The genes are TRBV7-9 and TRBJ2-5, with 7 bases matching TRBD2. The CDR3 has 13 amino acids. The junction had 3 bases not matched to a gene; V was cut back by 5 bases and J by 3 bases. The V gene's germline CDR1 is SEHNR and CDR2 FQNEAQ (reference sequence). The chain's CDR3 is CASSRAGEETQYF. The CDR3 coding sequence is TGTGCCAGCAGCCGGGCGGGGGAAGAGACCCAGTACTTC.

V usage is TRBV6-4 and J usage is TRBJ1-1; D might be TRBD1 (5 bases). V was clipped by 6 bases and J by 4 bases, with 12 bases between them. The germline CDR1 and CDR2 sequences are MRHNA and SNTAGT. CDR3 size: 13 residues. Written as DNA, the CDR3 is TGTGCCAGCAGCCAGGGTGATGGCACTGAAGCTTTCTTT. This codes for CASSQGDGTEAFF.

The chain has TRBV5-4 and TRBJ1-3, with TRBD1 matching over 7 bases. The CDR3 is 14 residues long. Germline V gene lookup returns CDR1 SGHNT and CDR2 YYREEE (reference sequence). J was trimmed by 1 base and V by 5 bases; bases with no gene match: 3. CDR3: CASSLTGSGNTIYF. In nucleotides, the CDR3 is TGTGCCAGCAGTCTGACAGGGTCTGGAAACACCATATATTTT.

The chain carries TRBV5-1 and TRBJ2-1; 9 bases match TRBD1. Per germline, CDR1 SGHRS and CDR2 YFSETQ. The V segment lost 3 bases and the J segment 7 bases; nucleotides outside the gene matches: 5. This CDR3 has 14 amino acids. The CDR3 protein is CASSSGTGSNEQFF. The CDR3 DNA follows: TGCGCCAGCAGCTCCGGGACAGGGTCGAATGAGCAGTTCTTC.

This clone has only a few counts. The gene calls are TRBV13 and TRBJ1-1; no clear D. This CDR3 has 13 residues. The V gene's germline CDR1 is PRHDT and CDR2 FYEKMQ (reference sequence). V dropped 4 bases and J dropped 0 bases, with 6 bases sitting between them. The CDR3 loop reads CASSSSVNTEAFF. DNA of the CDR3: TGTGCCAGCAGCTCCAGCGTGAACACTGAAGCTTTCTTT.